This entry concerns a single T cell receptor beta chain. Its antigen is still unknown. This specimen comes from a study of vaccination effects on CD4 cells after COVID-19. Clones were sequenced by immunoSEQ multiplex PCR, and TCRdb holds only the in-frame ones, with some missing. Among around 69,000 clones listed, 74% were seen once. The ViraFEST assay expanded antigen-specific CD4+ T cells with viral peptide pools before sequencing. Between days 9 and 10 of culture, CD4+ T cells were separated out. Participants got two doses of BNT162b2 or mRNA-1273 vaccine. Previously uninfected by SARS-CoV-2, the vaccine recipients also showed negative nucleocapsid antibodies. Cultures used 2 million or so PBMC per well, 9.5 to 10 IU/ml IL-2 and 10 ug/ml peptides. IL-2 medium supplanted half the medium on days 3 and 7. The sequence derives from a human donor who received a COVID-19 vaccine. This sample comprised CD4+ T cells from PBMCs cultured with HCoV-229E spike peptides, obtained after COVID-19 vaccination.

CDR3 sequence reads: CASRAATGNGYTF. DNA for the CDR3: TGTGCCAGCAGGGCTGCGACAGGGAATGGCTACACCTTC. V usage is TRBV2 and J usage is TRBJ1-2; TRBD1 agrees at 7 bases. The CDR3 spans 13 residues. Germline-derived CDR1 and CDR2 are SNHLY and FYNNEI. J was trimmed by 6 bases and V by 6 bases; bases with no gene match: 7.